The 20 T cell receptor beta chains listed next were all sequenced from one sample in a study of shared clonotypes between healthy human individuals (dated by TCRdb to the early 2020s). The library was obtained by the immunoSEQ multiplex PCR assay. This immuneACCESS table, as held by TCRdb, lists in-frame sequences with V and J called but not all clones. Of the missing ones, under half trace to an unresolved V gene in checked studies; the others have no known cause. This sample gives some 580,000 clones in total; around 97% of them show up just once. About 0.057% of the sample is taken by the ten largest. Sequencing input: naive CD4+ T cells sorted from blood. This specimen's cell subset or site label, interpreted: CD45RA+ positively selected. These receptors came from a woman in her twenties or thirties in good health.

The chain links TRBV6-5 to TRBJ2-5; 12 positions match TRBD2. After removal of 2 bases from V and 7 bases from J, the junction contained 8 bases not matched to a gene. The CDR3 spans 16 residues. Germline CDR1 is MNHEY and CDR2 is SVGAGI. Here the CDR3 reads CASSYLTTSGSVTQYF. The CDR3 DNA reads TGTGCCAGCAGTTACCTTACGACTAGCGGGAGCGTGACCCAGTACTTC.

The chain combines TRBV27 with TRBJ2-7; a weak D match, TRBD2 (6 bases). V shed 2 bases and J shed 4 bases, with 12 bases lying between them. CDR3 length: 14 residues. Germline lookup yields CDR1 MNHEY and CDR2 SMNVEV (reference sequence). The CDR3 loop reads CASSLGGARYEQYF. The CDR3 DNA reads TGTGCCAGCAGTTTAGGCGGGGCCCGGTACGAGCAGTACTTC.

The J gene is TRBJ2-1, the V gene TRBV18; TRBD1 matches 8 bases. This CDR3 has 11 amino acids. CDR1 is KGHSH and CDR2 is LQKENI in the germline V gene. The V and J ends lost 6 bases and 15 bases, in that order; junction bases with no gene match: 7. Written as DNA, the CDR3 is TGTGCCAGCTCTCAGGACAGGGTACCGTTCTTC. Translating gives CASSQDRVPFF.

The chain carries TRBV19 and TRBJ1-1, with 8 bases aligning to TRBD1. The CDR3 length is 14 residues. With 6 bases clipped from V and 5 bases from J, the junction kept 8 bases outside the gene matches. CDR1 and CDR2 (germline): LNHDA, SQIVND (reference sequence). CDR3 amino acids: CASRPGQVKTEAFF. CDR3 sequence (DNA): TGTGCCAGTAGACCGGGACAGGTCAAAACTGAAGCTTTCTTT.

The gene calls are TRBV4-1 and TRBJ2-1; a weak D match, TRBD2 (5 bases). Trimming pared 0 bases from V and 4 bases from J, leaving 10 bases between. Germline-derived CDR1 and CDR2 are MGHRA and YSYEKL. CDR3 length: 15 amino acids. The CDR3 region is CASSQEAEHYNEQFF. Written as DNA, the CDR3 is TGCGCCAGCAGCCAAGAAGCGGAGCATTACAATGAGCAGTTCTTC.

The rearrangement links TRBV7-2 to TRBJ2-6; no definite D call. The CDR3 runs to 16 residues. Germline-derived CDR1 and CDR2 are SGHTA and FQGNSA. Trimming took off 2 bases at V and 2 bases at J, with 10 bases between the two ends. The CDR3 DNA follows: TGTGCCAGCAGCTTATATATTGAAGCTGGGGCCAACGTCCTGACTTTC. Protein: CASSLYIEAGANVLTF.

The V call is TRBV19, the J call TRBJ2-5; D might be TRBD2 (5 bases). Gene TRBJ2-7 matches the end of the DNA better, so the J call may be wrong. The CDR3 is made up of 13 amino acids. The germline CDR1 and CDR2 sequences are LNHDA and SQIVND (reference sequence). The CDR3 DNA sequence: TGTGCCAGTAGGAGAGGGTTGTTGTACGAGCAGTACTTC. Translating it yields CASRRGLLYEQYF.

This rearrangement joins TRBV18 to TRBJ1-2; 8 bases are shared with TRBD1. The CDR3 totals 14 residues. Germline V gives CDR1 KGHSH, CDR2 LQKENI. Trimming at V came to 5 bases and at J to 6 bases, leaving 8 bases not matched to a gene. CDR3 nucleotides: TGTGCCAGCTCAACACTGACAGGGGAGCATGGCTACACCTTC. Its translation is CASSTLTGEHGYTF.

The V gene is TRBV28, the J gene TRBJ1-5, with D perhaps TRBD1 (6 bases). The germline CDR1 and CDR2 sequences are MDHEN and SYDVKM. V was clipped by 8 bases and J by 1 base, with 9 bases between them. This CDR3 region has 13 residues. CDR3 sequence (DNA): TGTGCCAGCGGCGACAGGAGCAATCAGCCCCAGCATTTT. Translating it yields CASGDRSNQPQHF.

The J gene is TRBJ1-5, the V gene TRBV15, with D uncertain. With 4 bases removed from V and 4 bases from J, the gap between germline ends came to 17 bases. Germline assignment: CDR1 LNHNV and CDR2 YYDKDF (reference sequence). The CDR3 is made up of 16 amino acids. This chain's CDR3 is CATSTDFQRLNQPQHF. The CDR3, as DNA: TGTGCCACCAGCACCGACTTCCAGAGACTTAATCAGCCCCAGCATTTT. Supplemented by reference TRBV15 and TRBJ1-5, the full variable domain reads DAMVIQNPRYQVTQFGKPVTLSCSQTLNHNVMYWYQQKSSQAPKLLFHYYDKDFNNEADTPDNFQSRRPNTSFCFLDIRSPGLGDTAMYLCATSTDFQRLNQPQHFGDGTRLSIL.

The chain couples TRBV6-1 to TRBJ2-7; 7 bases align to TRBD1. V gave up 2 bases and J gave up 3 bases; unmatched junction bases: 7. Germline V gives CDR1 MNHNS, CDR2 SASEGT. CDR3 length: 15 amino acids. The CDR3 coding sequence is TGTGCCAGCAGTGAATTCCCGGGACAGAACTACGAGCAGTACTTC. Its translation is CASSEFPGQNYEQYF.

The chain is built from TRBV4-1 and TRBJ2-7, with D possibly matching TRBD2 (6 bases). The CDR3 spans 16 residues. Looked up from germline, CDR1 is MGHRA and CDR2 is YSYEKL. V lost 3 bases, J lost 4 bases, and 19 bases lay in between. The CDR3 bases are TGCGCCAGCAGCCATGGGTTTGGAGGGAGCGGGTACGAGCAGTACTTC. As protein: CASSHGFGGSGYEQYF.

The genes are TRBV28 and TRBJ2-3, with 15 bases aligning to TRBD2. Germline CDR1 reads MDHEN; CDR2 reads SYDVKM. The CDR3 covers 17 residues. The V segment lost 6 bases and the J segment 3 bases; nucleotides outside the gene matches: 7. CDR3 DNA sequence: TGTGCCAGCAGCCAAGGACTAGCGGGAGGGCAGACAGATACGCAGTATTTT. Protein: CASSQGLAGGQTDTQYF. Looking up the rest from reference TRBV28 and TRBJ2-3 gives the full variable domain: DVKVTQSSRYLVKRTGEKVFLECVQDMDHENMFWYRQDPGLGLRLIYFSYDVKMKEKGDIPEGYSVSREKKERFSLILESASTNQTSMYLCASSQGLAGGQTDTQYFGPGTRLTVL.

V and J are TRBV28 and TRBJ2-2, with 10 bases identical to TRBD1. This CDR3 is 16 amino acids long. The germline V gene encodes CDR1 MDHEN and CDR2 SYDVKM. V lost 8 bases to trimming and J lost 4 bases; unmatched junction nucleotides: 10. CDR3: CASGTPGTGATGELFF. The CDR3 region has the DNA TGTGCCAGCGGAACTCCCGGGACAGGGGCCACCGGGGAGCTGTTTTTT.

The J gene is TRBJ1-2, the V gene TRBV30; D perhaps matches TRBD1 (5 bases). V lost 5 bases to trimming and J lost 10 bases, with 20 bases between them. Germline lookup yields CDR1 GTSNPN and CDR2 SVGIG (reference sequence). The CDR3 consists of 13 residues. CDR3 in amino acids: CAWGRDLGVNYTF. CDR3 in DNA: TGTGCCTGGGGGCGGGACTTGGGGGTCAACTACACCTTC.

This chain links TRBV5-1 with TRBJ2-5, with D perhaps TRBD1 (6 bases). The end of the DNA fits TRBJ2-7 better, so the J call may be wrong. The length of the CDR3 is 14 residues. Germline values: CDR1 SGHRS, CDR2 YFSETQ. The DNA for the CDR3 is TGCGCCAGCAGTCGGACAGAAGTCTCCTACGAGCAGTACTTC. Its protein is CASSRTEVSYEQYF.

The chain employs TRBV18 and TRBJ2-1; a weak D match, TRBD1 (7 bases). The germline CDR1 and CDR2 sequences are KGHSH and LQKENI. V was clipped by 1 base and J by 5 bases, with 24 bases between them. The CDR3 consists of 19 residues. CDR3 bases: TGTGCCAGCTCACCACTGCCCCTTTCATCCGGCGGGACAGACAATGAGCAGTTCTTC. Encoded protein: CASSPLPLSSGGTDNEQFF.

The chain has TRBV7-8 and TRBJ2-1; 10 nucleotides line up with TRBD2. Per germline, CDR1 SGHVS and CDR2 FQNEAQ. CDR3 length: 17 amino acids. Trimming cost V 0 bases and J 6 bases; bases outside gene matches: 8. The CDR3 is CASSLARSGTSANEQFF. The CDR3 DNA is TGTGCCAGCAGCTTAGCGCGGTCGGGGACTAGCGCCAATGAGCAGTTCTTC.

The chain recombines TRBV4-1 with TRBJ2-5, with 7 bases identical to TRBD2. This CDR3 has 16 amino acids. The V gene end was trimmed by 3 bases and the J gene end by 5 bases; junction bases not matched to a gene: 12. The germline CDR1 and CDR2 sequences are MGHRA and YSYEKL. CDR3 nucleotide sequence: TGCGCCAGCAGCCACTTAGGGCTAGCGGCTGGGGAGACCCAGTACTTC. Protein sequence: CASSHLGLAAGETQYF.

The chain links TRBV6-1 to TRBJ1-1; D gene ambiguous. There are 13 residues in the CDR3. V lost 0 bases, J lost 7 bases, and 9 bases lay in between. CDR1 and CDR2 (germline): MNHNS, SASEGT. CDR3 in DNA: TGTGCCAGCAGTGAAGCAAGAAAAGGTGAAGCTTTCTTT. Amino acids: CASSEARKGEAFF.